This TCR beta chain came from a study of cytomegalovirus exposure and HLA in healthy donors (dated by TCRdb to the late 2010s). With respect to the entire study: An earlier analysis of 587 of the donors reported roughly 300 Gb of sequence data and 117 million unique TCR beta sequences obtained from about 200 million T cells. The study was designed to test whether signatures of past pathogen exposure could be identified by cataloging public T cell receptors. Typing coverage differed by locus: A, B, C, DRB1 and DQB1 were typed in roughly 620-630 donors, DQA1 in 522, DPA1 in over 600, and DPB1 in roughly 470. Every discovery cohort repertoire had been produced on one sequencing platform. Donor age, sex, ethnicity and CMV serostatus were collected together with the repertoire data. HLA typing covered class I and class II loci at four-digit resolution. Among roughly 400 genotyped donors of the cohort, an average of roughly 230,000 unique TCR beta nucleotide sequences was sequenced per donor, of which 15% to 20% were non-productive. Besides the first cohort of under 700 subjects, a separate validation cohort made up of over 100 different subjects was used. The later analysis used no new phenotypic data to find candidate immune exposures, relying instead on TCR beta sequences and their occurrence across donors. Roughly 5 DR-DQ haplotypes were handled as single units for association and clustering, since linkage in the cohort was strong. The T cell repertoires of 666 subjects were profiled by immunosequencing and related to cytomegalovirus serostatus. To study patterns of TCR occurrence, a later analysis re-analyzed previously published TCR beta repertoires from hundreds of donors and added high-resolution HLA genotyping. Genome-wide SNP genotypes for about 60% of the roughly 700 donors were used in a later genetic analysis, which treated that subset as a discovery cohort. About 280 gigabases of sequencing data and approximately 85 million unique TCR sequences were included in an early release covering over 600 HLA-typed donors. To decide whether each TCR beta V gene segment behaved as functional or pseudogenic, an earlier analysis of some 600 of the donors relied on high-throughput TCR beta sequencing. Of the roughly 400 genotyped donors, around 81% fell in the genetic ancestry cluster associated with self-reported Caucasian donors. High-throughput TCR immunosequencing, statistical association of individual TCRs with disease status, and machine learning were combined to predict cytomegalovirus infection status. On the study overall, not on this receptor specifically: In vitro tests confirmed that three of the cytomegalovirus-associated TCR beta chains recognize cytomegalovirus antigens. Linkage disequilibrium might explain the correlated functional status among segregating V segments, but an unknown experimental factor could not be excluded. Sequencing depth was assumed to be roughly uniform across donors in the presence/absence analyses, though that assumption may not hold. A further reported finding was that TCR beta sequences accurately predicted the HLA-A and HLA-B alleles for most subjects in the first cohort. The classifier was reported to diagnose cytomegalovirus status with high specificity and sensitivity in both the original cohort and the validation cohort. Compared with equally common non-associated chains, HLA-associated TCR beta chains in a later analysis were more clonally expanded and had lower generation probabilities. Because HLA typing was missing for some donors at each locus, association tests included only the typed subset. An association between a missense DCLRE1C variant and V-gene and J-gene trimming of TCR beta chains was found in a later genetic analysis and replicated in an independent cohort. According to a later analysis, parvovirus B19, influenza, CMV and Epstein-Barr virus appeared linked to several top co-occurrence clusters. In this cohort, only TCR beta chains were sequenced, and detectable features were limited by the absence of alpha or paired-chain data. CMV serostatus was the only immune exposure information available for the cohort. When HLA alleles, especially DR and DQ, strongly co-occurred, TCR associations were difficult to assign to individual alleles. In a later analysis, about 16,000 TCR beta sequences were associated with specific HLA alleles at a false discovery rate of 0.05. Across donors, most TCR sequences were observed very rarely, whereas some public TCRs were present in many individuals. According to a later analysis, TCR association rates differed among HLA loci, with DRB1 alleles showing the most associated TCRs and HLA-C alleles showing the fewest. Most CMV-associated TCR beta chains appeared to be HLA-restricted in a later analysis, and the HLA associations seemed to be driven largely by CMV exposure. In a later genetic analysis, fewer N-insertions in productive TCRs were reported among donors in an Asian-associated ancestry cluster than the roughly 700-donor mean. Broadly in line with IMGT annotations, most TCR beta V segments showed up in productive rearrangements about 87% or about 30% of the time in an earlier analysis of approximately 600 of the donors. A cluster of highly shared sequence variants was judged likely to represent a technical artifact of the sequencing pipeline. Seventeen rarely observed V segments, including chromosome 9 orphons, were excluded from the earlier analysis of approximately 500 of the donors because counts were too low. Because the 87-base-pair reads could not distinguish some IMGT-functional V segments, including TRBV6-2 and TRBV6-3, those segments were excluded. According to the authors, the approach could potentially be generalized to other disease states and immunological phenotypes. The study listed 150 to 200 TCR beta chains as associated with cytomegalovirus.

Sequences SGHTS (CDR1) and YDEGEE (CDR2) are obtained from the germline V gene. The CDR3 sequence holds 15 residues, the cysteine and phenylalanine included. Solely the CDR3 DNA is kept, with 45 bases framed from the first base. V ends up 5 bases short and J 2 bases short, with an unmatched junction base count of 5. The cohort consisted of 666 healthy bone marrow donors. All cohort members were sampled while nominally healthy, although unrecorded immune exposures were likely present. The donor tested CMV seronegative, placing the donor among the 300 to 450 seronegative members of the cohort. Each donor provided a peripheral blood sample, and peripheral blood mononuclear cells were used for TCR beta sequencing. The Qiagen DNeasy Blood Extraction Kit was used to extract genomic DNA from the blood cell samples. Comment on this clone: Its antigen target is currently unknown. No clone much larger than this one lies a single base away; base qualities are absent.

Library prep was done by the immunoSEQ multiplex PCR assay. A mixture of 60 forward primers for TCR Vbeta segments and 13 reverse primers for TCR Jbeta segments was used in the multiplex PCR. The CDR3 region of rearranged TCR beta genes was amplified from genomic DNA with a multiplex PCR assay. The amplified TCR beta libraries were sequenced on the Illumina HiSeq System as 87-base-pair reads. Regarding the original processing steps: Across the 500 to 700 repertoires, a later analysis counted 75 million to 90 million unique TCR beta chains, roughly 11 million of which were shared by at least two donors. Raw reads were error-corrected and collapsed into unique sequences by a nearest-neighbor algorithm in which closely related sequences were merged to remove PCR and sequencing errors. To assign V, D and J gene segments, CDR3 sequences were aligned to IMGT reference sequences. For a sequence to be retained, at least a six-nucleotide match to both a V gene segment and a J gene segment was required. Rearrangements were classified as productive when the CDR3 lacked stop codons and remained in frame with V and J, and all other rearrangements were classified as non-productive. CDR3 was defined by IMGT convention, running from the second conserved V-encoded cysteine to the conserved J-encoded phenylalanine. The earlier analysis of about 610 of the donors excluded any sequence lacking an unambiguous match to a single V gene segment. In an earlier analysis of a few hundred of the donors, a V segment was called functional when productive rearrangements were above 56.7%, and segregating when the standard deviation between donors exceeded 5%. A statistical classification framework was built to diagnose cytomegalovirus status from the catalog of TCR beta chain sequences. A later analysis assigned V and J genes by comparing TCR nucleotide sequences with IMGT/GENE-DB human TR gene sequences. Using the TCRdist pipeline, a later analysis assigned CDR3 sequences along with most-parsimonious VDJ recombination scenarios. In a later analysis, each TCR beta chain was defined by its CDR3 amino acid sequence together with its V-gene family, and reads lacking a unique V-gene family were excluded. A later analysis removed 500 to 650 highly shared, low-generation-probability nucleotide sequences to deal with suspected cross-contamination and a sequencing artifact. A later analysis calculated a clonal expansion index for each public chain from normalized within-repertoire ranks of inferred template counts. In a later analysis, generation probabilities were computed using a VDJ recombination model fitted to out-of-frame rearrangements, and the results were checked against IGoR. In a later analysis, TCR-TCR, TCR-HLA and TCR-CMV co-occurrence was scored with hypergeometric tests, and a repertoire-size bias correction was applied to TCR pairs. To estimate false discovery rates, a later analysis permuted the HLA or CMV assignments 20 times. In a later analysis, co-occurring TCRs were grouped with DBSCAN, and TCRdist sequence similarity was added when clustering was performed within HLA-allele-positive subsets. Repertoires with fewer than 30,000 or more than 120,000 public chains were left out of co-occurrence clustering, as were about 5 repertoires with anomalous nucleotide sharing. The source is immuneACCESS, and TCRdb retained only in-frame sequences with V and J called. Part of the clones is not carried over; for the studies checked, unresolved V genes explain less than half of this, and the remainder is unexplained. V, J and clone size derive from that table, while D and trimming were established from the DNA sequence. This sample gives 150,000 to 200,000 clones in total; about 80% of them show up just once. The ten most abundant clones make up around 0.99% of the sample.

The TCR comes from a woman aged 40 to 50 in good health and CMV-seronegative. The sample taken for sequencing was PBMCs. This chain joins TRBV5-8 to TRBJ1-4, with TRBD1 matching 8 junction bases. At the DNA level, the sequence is TGTGCCAGCAGTCGACAGGGGTTGACTAATGAAAAACTGTTTTTT. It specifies CASSRQGLTNEKLFF. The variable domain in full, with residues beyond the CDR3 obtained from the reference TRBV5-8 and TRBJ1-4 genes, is EAGVTQSPTHLIKTRGQQATLRCSPISGHTSVYWYQQALGLGLQFLLWYDEGEERNRGNFPPRFSGRQFPNYSSELNVNALELEDSALYLCASSRQGLTNEKLFFGSGTQLSVL.